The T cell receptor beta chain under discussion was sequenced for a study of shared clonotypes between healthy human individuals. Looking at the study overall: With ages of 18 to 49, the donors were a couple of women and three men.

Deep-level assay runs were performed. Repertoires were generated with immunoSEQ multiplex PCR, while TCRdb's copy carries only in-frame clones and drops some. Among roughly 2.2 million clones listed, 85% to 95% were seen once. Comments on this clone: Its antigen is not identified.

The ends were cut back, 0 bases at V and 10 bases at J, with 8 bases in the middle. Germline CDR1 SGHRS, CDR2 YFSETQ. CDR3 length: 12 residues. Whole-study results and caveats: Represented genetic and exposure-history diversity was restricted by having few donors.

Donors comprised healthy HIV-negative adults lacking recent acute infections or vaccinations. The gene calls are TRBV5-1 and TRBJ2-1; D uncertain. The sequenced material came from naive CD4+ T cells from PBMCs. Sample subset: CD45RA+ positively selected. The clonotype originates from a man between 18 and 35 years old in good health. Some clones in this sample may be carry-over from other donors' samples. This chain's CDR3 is CASSLVGVEQFF. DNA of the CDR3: TGCGCCAGCAGCTTGGTTGGGGTAGAGCAGTTCTTC. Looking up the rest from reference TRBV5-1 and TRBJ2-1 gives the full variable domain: KAGVTQTPRYLIKTRGQQVTLSCSPISGHRSVSWYQQTPGQGLQFLFEYFSETQRNKGNFPGRFSGRQFSNSRSEMNVSTLELGDSALYLCASSLVGVEQFFGPGTRLTVL.